Following are 21 T cell receptor beta chains from one sample sequenced in a study of T cell responses to AZD1222 COVID-19 vaccine. TCRdb's copy holds only in-frame clones and misses some; the assay was immunoSEQ multiplex PCR. The data hold approximately 190,000 clones, with approximately 91% observed a single time. The material sequenced was peripheral blood, taken on day 0 of AZD1222 vaccination. All receptors derive from an adult in good health.

The chain links TRBV3-1 (or the pseudogene TRBV3-2) to TRBJ2-7; D is unresolved. The V gene's germline CDR1 is LGHDT and CDR2 YNNKEL (reference sequence). The CDR3 runs to 15 residues. The germline V and J ends were trimmed by 5 bases and 2 bases, with 16 bases remaining between them. In DNA form, the CDR3 reads TGTGCCAGCAGCACCAGTGGTCCAGCTGCCTACGAGCAGTACTTC. As protein: CASSTSGPAAYEQYF.

On this clone: Other DNA sequences in this specimen translate into the identical CDR3. The chain joins TRBV19 to TRBJ2-1; D gene ambiguous. Germline V gives CDR1 LNHDA, CDR2 SQIVND (reference sequence). The V gene lost 5 bases and the J gene lost 7 bases, with 6 bases spanning the gap. This CDR3 has 11 amino acids. CDR3 residues: CASSRWNEQFF. CDR3 DNA sequence: TGTGCCAGTAGTCGCTGGAATGAGCAGTTCTTC.

This clone came up once. The chain has TRBV28 and TRBJ1-1; D call uncertain. The germline V gene has CDR1 MDHEN and CDR2 SYDVKM. The germline V and J ends were trimmed by 11 bases and 4 bases, with 17 bases remaining between them. This CDR3 spans 13 amino acids. The CDR3 sequence is CAGKRLGSTEAFF. The CDR3 DNA reads as TGTGCCGGGAAGAGACTAGGTTCCACTGAAGCTTTCTTT.

The V and J genes are TRBV24-1 and TRBJ2-1, with TRBD2 matching over 7 bases. Germline V gene sequence: CDR1 KGHDR, CDR2 SFDVKD. V trimming: 1 base; J trimming: 5 bases; junction bases outside the gene matches: 4. This CDR3 has 15 amino acids. CDR3 in amino acids: CATSDLGLADNEQFF. DNA of the CDR3: TGTGCCACCAGTGATTTAGGGCTAGCGGACAATGAGCAGTTCTTC.

The J gene is TRBJ1-5, the V gene TRBV2; tentatively, D is TRBD1 (5 bases). This CDR3 is 14 amino acids long. V was cut by 6 bases and J by 1 base, with 10 bases left in between. The V gene's germline CDR1 is SNHLY and CDR2 FYNNEI. CDR3 bases: TGTGCCAGCAGCCGGGACGGAAGCAATCAGCCCCAGCATTTT. The encoded protein is CASSRDGSNQPQHF.

The CDR3, as DNA: TGTGCCAGCAGCTCCCCATTCGGGAAGCGTTTTACAGATACGCAGTATTTT. Translation gives CASSSPFGKRFTDTQYF. J is TRBJ2-3 and V is TRBV7-9, with D possibly being TRBD2 (5 bases). CDR3 length: 17 residues. CDR1 and CDR2 from the germline V gene are SEHNR and FQNEAQ (reference sequence). Trimming stripped 4 bases from V and 3 bases from J, with 20 bases between.

This clone was detected only once. The chain has TRBV5-1 and TRBJ1-6, with D perhaps matching TRBD1 (6 bases). The CDR3 is made up of 17 amino acids. Trimming removed 4 bases at V and 0 bases at J, with 14 bases between. Per germline, CDR1 SGHRS and CDR2 YFSETQ. The CDR3 loop reads CASSDKTGSSYNSPLHF. The CDR3 coding sequence is TGCGCCAGCAGCGACAAGACAGGATCCTCCTATAATTCACCCCTCCACTTT.

V is TRBV4-1 and J is TRBJ1-5; possibly TRBD1 for D (6 bases). V was trimmed by 5 bases and J by 1 base, leaving 15 bases between them. This CDR3 has 16 residues. The germline gives CDR1 MGHRA, CDR2 YSYEKL. Here the CDR3 DNA reads TGCGCCAGCAGCACCCGACAGGACTCCAGCAATCAGCCCCAGCATTTT. Residues: CASSTRQDSSNQPQHF.

V and J are TRBV6-6 and TRBJ1-1; D uncertain. V lost 4 bases and J lost 1, with 7 bases in between. Germline assignment: CDR1 MNHNY and CDR2 SVGAGI (reference sequence). The CDR3 contains 13 residues. The CDR3 here is CASSSRKNTEAFF. The CDR3 bases are TGTGCCAGCAGTTCGCGGAAGAACACTGAAGCTTTCTTT.

The V call is TRBV28, the J call TRBJ1-2, with D unclear. This CDR3 is built from 13 residues. The V and J ends lost 1 base and 4 bases respectively, with 7 bases between them. The V gene's germline CDR1 is MDHEN and CDR2 SYDVKM. In nucleotides, the CDR3 is TGTGCCAGCAGTTTATTAGGTTTCTATGGCTACACCTTC. This translates into CASSLLGFYGYTF.

The V gene is TRBV5-4, the J gene TRBJ1-2, with 7 bases aligning to TRBD1. This CDR3 contains 12 residues. The J segment lost 7 bases and the V segment lost 4 bases, leaving 4 bases of the junction unmatched. The germline gives CDR1 SGHNT, CDR2 YYREEE (reference sequence). Here the CDR3 DNA reads TGTGCCAGCAGCGACAGGGTTTTTGGCTACACCTTC. It is translated as CASSDRVFGYTF. The complete variable domain, with remaining parts taken from reference TRBV5-4 and TRBJ1-2, reads ETGVTQSPTHLIKTRGQQVTLRCSSQSGHNTVSWYQQALGQGPQFIFQYYREEENGRGNFPPRFSGLQFPNYSSELNVNALELDDSALYLCASSDRVFGYTFGSGTRLTVV.

This clone has a single count. DNA of the CDR3: TGTGCCAGCAGCCCCCATCAAGTCTACAATGAGCAGTTCTTC. Protein sequence: CASSPHQVYNEQFF. The chain recombines TRBV9 with TRBJ2-1; D call uncertain. V lost 4 bases, J lost 3 bases, and 11 bases lay in between. The germline gives CDR1 SGDLS, CDR2 YYNGEE. The CDR3 has 14 residues.

The chain links TRBV5-1 to TRBJ1-1; TRBD1 agrees at 8 bases. The CDR3 has 13 residues. V trimming: 4 bases; J trimming: 7 bases; junction bases outside the gene matches: 6. From germline, CDR1 is SGHRS and CDR2 YFSETQ. As DNA, the CDR3 is TGCGCCAGCAGCAAAGGACAGGGAGATGAAGCTTTCTTT. This translates into CASSKGQGDEAFF.

This sequence joins TRBV4-3 and TRBJ2-6, with D perhaps matching TRBD1 (6 bases). The CDR3 totals 16 residues. The germline CDR1 and CDR2 sequences are LGHNA and YSLEER. V lost 0 bases to trimming and J lost 1 base, with 7 bases between them. The CDR3 DNA reads as TGCGCCAGCAGCCAAGATCAGGGGTCTGGGGCCAACGTCCTGACTTTC. Translation: CASSQDQGSGANVLTF.

The chain carries TRBV6-1 and TRBJ2-3; TRBD1 is a possible D gene (7 bases). The V end was cut by 1 base, the J end by 4 bases, with 15 bases between. The CDR3 length is 16 residues. Looked up from germline, CDR1 is MNHNS and CDR2 is SASEGT. The CDR3 loop reads CASSEGPGGGADTQYF. In DNA form, the CDR3 reads TGTGCCAGCAGTGAAGGTCCTGGAGGGGGCGCAGATACGCAGTATTTT.

The rearrangement joins TRBV5-6 to TRBJ1-5; D gene unclear. V was trimmed by 1 base and J by 4 bases, leaving 6 bases between them. Germline lookup yields CDR1 SGHDT and CDR2 YYEEEE. CDR3 size: 13 residues. The DNA for the CDR3 is TGTGCCAGCAGCTTGAGGCCTAATCAGCCCCAGCATTTT. Translated, it gives CASSLRPNQPQHF.

This sequence joins TRBV21-1 and TRBJ2-7; the table's D gene call, TRBD2, was not cross checked with the DNA. TRBV21-1 corresponds to a pseudogene. The CDR3 spans 13 residues. This CDR3 is CASSTDTGDEQYF. Here the CDR3 DNA reads TGTGCCAGCAGCACAGATACCGGGGACGAGCAGTACTTC.

The chain combines TRBV7-2 with TRBJ2-7, with 9 bases identical to TRBD1. V was pared by 0 bases and J by 1 base, with 4 bases of the junction left unmatched. The CDR3 spans 16 residues. Per the germline V gene, CDR1 is SGHTA and CDR2 is FQGNSA. The CDR3 sequence: CASSLAGQGGSYEQYF. CDR3 DNA sequence: TGTGCCAGCAGCTTAGCGGGACAGGGAGGATCCTACGAGCAGTACTTC.

This sequence joins TRBV27 and TRBJ1-2; D is uncertain. Trimming left V 6 bases short and J 4 bases short, with 12 bases between. Germline V gene sequence: CDR1 MNHEY, CDR2 SMNVEV (reference sequence). The CDR3 contains 13 residues. CDR3: CASSLSSAYGYTF. In nucleotides, the CDR3 is TGTGCCAGCAGCCTCTCTTCAGCCTATGGCTACACCTTC.

The chain uses TRBV6-2 or TRBV6-3 and TRBJ1-5; perhaps TRBD1 as D (6 bases). The CDR3 runs 12 residues. CDR1 and CDR2 from the germline V gene are MNHEY and SVGEGT. Trimming cost V 6 bases and J 6 bases, with 9 bases left between them. The chain's CDR3 is CASSLRGQPQHF. CDR3 coding DNA: TGTGCCAGCAGCCTCAGGGGTCAGCCCCAGCATTTT.

This chain joins TRBV28 and TRBJ2-7; TRBD1 or TRBD2 may be the D gene (5 bases each). The CDR3 spans 17 residues. CDR1 and CDR2 (germline): MDHEN, SYDVKM. Trimming shortened V by 2 bases and J by 3 bases, and 20 bases separated the two germline ends. In DNA, the CDR3 is TGTGCCAGCAGTTTAGGGGGTTGGGGGATCCACAACTACGAGCAGTACTTC. Its translation is CASSLGGWGIHNYEQYF. The whole variable domain, remainder taken from reference TRBV28 and TRBJ2-7, is DVKVTQSSRYLVKRTGEKVFLECVQDMDHENMFWYRQDPGLGLRLIYFSYDVKMKEKGDIPEGYSVSREKKERFSLILESASTNQTSMYLCASSLGGWGIHNYEQYFGPGTRLTVT.